The rows below give T cell receptor beta chains drawn from one sample of a study of cytomegalovirus exposure and HLA in healthy donors. Assay used: immunoSEQ multiplex PCR; TCRdb lists only in-frame clones, some missing. Here the sample spans roughly 190,000 clones, 60% to 80% being singletons. Input material: PBMCs. Receptors were obtained from a female donor in good health and CMV-seronegative. CDR3s include the opening cysteine and the closing phenylalanine or tryptophan. The D gene is left open where the match is weak. The size of a clone is reported for some rows only, either as once, few or many, or as a class for expanded clones.

DNA	CDR3	V	J	size	D
TGCGCCAGCAGTGATACAGGGAACACTGAAGCTTTCTTT	CASSDTGNTEAFF	TRBV10-1	TRBJ1-1	-	-
TGTGCCAGCAGCCAATCAAGGGGGACAGGATCCGGGCAGTTCTTC	CASSQSRGTGSGQFF	TRBV16	TRBJ2-1	once	TRBD1
TGTGCCAGTATTCGACAGCCCAACACCGGGGAGCTGTTTTTT	CASIRQPNTGELFF	TRBV19	TRBJ2-2	-	-
TGTGCAAGTCGCCCAAGCGCATGGCACTATGGCTACACCTTC	CASRPSAWHYGYTF	TRBV12-2	TRBJ1-2	-	-
TGTGCCAGCGGGGGGGGCACCGGGGAGCTGTTTTTT	CASGGGTGELFF	TRBV7-7	TRBJ2-2	-	TRBD2
TGTGCCACCTCCGGGACTAGCGGGGGCCTACGAGAGCAGTTCTTC	CATSGTSGGLREQFF	TRBV28	TRBJ2-1	-	TRBD2
TGTGCCAGCAGCTTCCGACAGGGGGCCAGGACTGAAGCTTTCTTT	CASSFRQGARTEAFF	TRBV7-9	TRBJ1-1	-	TRBD1
TGTGCCAGCAGCAAATCTTGGACAAAGTCTAATGAAAAACTGTTTTTT	CASSKSWTKSNEKLFF	TRBV11-2	TRBJ1-4	-	-
TGTGCCAGTAGTATCCACACCTATGGCTACACCTTC	CASSIHTYGYTF	TRBV19	TRBJ1-2	once	-
TGTGCTAGCAGCGAGGGACAGAGTTACGAGCAGTACTTC	CASSEGQSYEQYF	TRBV7-7	TRBJ2-7	-	TRBD1
TGTGCCACCAGCAGAGGGGCGGGGGCCCAGGAAAACATTCAGTACTTC	CATSRGAGAQENIQYF	TRBV15	TRBJ2-4	-	-
TGTGCCAGCAGCTTAGGGCTAGCTGAAGGCACAGATACGCAGTATTTT	CASSLGLAEGTDTQYF	TRBV7-2	TRBJ2-3	-	-
TGTGCCAGCAGCGTAGAACAGGGTAATCGCAATGAGCAGTTCTTC	CASSVEQGNRNEQFF	TRBV9	TRBJ2-1	-	-
TGTGCCAGCAGCGGGGACTTAGTAGGTAATGAGCAGTTCTTC	CASSGDLVGNEQFF	TRBV11-2	TRBJ2-1	-	-
TGTGCCAGCAGCCGGGACAGGGGGGAGACCCAGTACTTC	CASSRDRGETQYF	TRBV7-3	TRBJ2-5	-	TRBD1
TGTGCCGCCGGATTACAGGGGGCCAACGAGCAGTACTTC	CAAGLQGANEQYF	TRBV7-9	TRBJ2-7	-	TRBD1
TGTGCCTGGAGCCCGAGGGGGGACAGGGGCTCTTATAGCAATCAGCCCCAGCATTTT	CAWSPRGDRGSYSNQPQHF	TRBV30	TRBJ1-5	-	TRBD1
TGTGCCAGCAGTAACTCTCGGACTAGTTTAAGTGAGCAGTTCTTC	CASSNSRTSLSEQFF	TRBV6-5	TRBJ2-1	-	TRBD2
TGTGCCAGCAGCTTGCTAGCGGGGGGTATAATAAAGGGCACAGATACGCAGTATTTT	CASSLLAGGIIKGTDTQYF	TRBV5-4	TRBJ2-3	-	TRBD2
TGTGCCAGTAGGAGGACAGGGGAGGCTCAGCCCCAGCATTTT	CASRRTGEAQPQHF	TRBV19	TRBJ1-5	-	TRBD1
TGTGCCAGCAGCCCCCTAGGCAGCACAGATACGCAGTATTTT	CASSPLGSTDTQYF	TRBV7-6	TRBJ2-3	once	-
TGTGCCAGCAGTGCCATCTACGAGCAGTACTTC	CASSAIYEQYF	TRBV2	TRBJ2-7	-	-
TGTGCCAGCAGCATCGGACAGGGCAGCAATCAGCCCCAGCATTTT	CASSIGQGSNQPQHF	TRBV7-2	TRBJ1-5	-	TRBD1
TGTGCCTGGAGTGTTAATACAGGGGGCAATCAGCCCCAGCATTTT	CAWSVNTGGNQPQHF	TRBV30	TRBJ1-5	-	TRBD1
TGTGCCAGCAGTACAGGGACTAGCGGGGTACTCACAGATACGCAGTATTTT	CASSTGTSGVLTDTQYF	TRBV28	TRBJ2-3	-	TRBD2
TGTGCCAGCAGTTTATCGGTCACTGAAGCTTTCTTT	CASSLSVTEAFF	TRBV28	TRBJ1-1	-	-
TGCGCCAGCAGCTCAACCCTATCTGCAACTAATGAAAAACTGTTTTTT	CASSSTLSATNEKLFF	TRBV5-1	TRBJ1-4	few	-
TGCGCCAGCAGCTTGGGCCTAACGGGACTAGCATCCTACGAGCAGTACTTC	CASSLGLTGLASYEQYF	TRBV5-1	TRBJ2-7	few	TRBD2
TGTGCCAGCAGCCCCCCGACAGCCCTCGGATCACCCCTCCACTTT	CASSPPTALGSPLHF	TRBV28	TRBJ1-6	-	-
TGTGCCAGCGATCGTGTTAGCGCGAGCTCCTACAATGAGCAGTTCTTC	CASDRVSASSYNEQFF	TRBV6-4	TRBJ2-1	-	-
TGTGCCAGCAGCCTGGGACAGGGGATAGATACGCAGTATTTT	CASSLGQGIDTQYF	TRBV7-3	TRBJ2-3	-	TRBD1
TGTGCCAGCAGTCCTCCGCCCAGGGGAAATTCACCCCTCCACTTT	CASSPPPRGNSPLHF	TRBV28	TRBJ1-6	-	-
TGTGCCATCTTCTATGGCTACACCTTC	CAIFYGYTF	TRBV2	TRBJ1-2	-	-
TGTGCCAGCAGGAGACCCGGGACAGGCTTAGGAGGCTACACCTTC	CASRRPGTGLGGYTF	TRBV28	TRBJ1-2	few	TRBD1
TGCGCCAGCCGAATGCCTGGTGGAGGGACTTATACGCAGTATTTT	CASRMPGGGTYTQYF	TRBV5-1	TRBJ2-3	few	-
TGCGCCAGCCCCCGGGGACATACGAGCTCCTACGAGCAGTACTTC	CASPRGHTSSYEQYF	TRBV5-1	TRBJ2-7	once	-
TGTGCCAGCAGCAAGACTAGCGGGAGCTTTCTTTATACGCAGTATTTT	CASSKTSGSFLYTQYF	TRBV27	TRBJ2-3	-	TRBD2